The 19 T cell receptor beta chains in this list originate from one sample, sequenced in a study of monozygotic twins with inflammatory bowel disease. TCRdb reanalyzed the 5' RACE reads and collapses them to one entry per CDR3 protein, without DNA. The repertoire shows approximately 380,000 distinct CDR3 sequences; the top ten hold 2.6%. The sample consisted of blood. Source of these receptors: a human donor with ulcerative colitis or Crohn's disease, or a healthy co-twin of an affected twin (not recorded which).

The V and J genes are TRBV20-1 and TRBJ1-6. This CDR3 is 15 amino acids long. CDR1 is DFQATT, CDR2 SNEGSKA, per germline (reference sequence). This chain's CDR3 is CSARLAELYNSPLHF.

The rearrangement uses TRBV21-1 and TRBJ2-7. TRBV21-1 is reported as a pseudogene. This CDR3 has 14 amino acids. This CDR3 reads CASSNGVGSYEQYF.

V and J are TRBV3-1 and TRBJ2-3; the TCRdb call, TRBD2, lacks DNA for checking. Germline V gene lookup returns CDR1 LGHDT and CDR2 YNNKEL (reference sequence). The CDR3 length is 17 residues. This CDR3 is CASSPELAGADTDTQYF.

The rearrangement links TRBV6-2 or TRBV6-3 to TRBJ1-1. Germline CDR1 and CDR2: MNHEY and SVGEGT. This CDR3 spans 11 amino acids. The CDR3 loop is CASATFHEAFF.

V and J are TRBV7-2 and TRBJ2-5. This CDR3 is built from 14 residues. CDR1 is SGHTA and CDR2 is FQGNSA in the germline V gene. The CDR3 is CASRSSGDQETQYF.

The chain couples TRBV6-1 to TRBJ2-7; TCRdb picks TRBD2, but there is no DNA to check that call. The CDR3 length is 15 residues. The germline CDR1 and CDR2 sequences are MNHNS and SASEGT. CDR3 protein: CASSVRAKDPYEQYF.

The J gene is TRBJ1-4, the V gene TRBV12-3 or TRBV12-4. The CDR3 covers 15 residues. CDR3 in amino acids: CASSSRQSTNEKLFF.

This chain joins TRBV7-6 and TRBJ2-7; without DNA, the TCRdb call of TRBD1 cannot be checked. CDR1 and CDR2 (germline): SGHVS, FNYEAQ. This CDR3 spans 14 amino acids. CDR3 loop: CASSLARGAYEQYF. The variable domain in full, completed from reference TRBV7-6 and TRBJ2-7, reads GAGVSQSPRYKVTKRGQDVALRCDPISGHVSLYWYRQALGQGPEFLTYFNYEAQQDKSGLPNDRFSAERPEGSISTLTIQRTEQRDSAMYRCASSLARGAYEQYFGPGTRLTVT.

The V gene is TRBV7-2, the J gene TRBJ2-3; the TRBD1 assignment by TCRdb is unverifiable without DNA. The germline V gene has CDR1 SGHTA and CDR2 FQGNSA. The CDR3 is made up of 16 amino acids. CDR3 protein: CASSPTGAAGTDTQYF.

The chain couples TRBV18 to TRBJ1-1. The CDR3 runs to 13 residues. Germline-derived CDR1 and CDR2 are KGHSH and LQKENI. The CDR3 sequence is CASAPAGGAEAFF. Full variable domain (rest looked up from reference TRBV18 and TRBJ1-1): NAGVMQNPRHLVRRRGQEARLRCSPMKGHSHVYWYRQLPEEGLKFMVYLQKENIIDESGMPKERFSAEFPKEGPSILRIQQVVRGDSAAYFCASAPAGGAEAFFGQGTRLTVV.

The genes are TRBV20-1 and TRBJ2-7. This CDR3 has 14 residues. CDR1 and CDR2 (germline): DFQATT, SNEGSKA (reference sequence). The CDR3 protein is CSAPDKSTSYEQYF.

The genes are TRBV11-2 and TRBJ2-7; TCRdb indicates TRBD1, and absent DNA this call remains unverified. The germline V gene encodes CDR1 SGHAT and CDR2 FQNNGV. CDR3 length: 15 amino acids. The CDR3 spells CASSLAGTGGYEQYF. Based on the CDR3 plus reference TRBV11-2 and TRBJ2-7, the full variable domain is EAGVAQSPRYKIIEKRQSVAFWCNPISGHATLYWYQQILGQGPKLLIQFQNNGVVDDSQLPKDRFSAERLKGVDSTLKIQPAKLEDSAVYLCASSLAGTGGYEQYFGPGTRLTVT.

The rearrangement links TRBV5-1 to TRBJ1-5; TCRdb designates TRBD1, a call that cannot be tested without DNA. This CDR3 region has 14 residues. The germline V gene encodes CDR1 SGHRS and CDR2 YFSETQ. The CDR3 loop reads CASSYLQGGQPQHF. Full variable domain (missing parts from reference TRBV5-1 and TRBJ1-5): KAGVTQTPRYLIKTRGQQVTLSCSPISGHRSVSWYQQTPGQGLQFLFEYFSETQRNKGNFPGRFSGRQFSNSRSEMNVSTLELGDSALYLCASSYLQGGQPQHFGDGTRLSIL.

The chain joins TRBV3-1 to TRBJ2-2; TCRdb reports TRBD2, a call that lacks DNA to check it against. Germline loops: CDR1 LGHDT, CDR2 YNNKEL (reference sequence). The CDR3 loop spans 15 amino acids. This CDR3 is CASSLAGGPSGELFF.

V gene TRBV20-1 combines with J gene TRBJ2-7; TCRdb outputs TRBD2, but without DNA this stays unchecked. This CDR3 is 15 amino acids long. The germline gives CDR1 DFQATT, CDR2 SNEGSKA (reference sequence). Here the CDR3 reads CSARLAGGPSYEQYF.

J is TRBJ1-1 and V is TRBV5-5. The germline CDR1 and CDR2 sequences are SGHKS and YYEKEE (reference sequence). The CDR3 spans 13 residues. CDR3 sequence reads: CASSFRQNTEAFF.

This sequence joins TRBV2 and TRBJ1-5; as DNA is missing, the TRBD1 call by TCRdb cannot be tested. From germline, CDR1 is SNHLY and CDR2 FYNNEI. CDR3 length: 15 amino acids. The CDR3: CASRGQGNSNQPQHF.

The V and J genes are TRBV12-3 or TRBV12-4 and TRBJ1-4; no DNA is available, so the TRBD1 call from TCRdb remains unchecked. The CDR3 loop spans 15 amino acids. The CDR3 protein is CASRKRTATNEKLFF.

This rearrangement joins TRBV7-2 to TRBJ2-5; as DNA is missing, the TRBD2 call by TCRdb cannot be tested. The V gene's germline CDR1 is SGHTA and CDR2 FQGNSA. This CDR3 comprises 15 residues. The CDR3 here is CASSLAVWREETQYF.